One and the same sample provided the 16 T cell receptor beta chains below, sequenced in a study of cytomegalovirus exposure and HLA in healthy donors. Assay: immunoSEQ multiplex PCR; the TCRdb copy retains only in-frame clones and omits some. The sample holds about 63,000 clones, approximately 95% seen once. The sample comprised PBMCs. The source of these receptors is a woman aged 18-29 years in good health and CMV-seropositive.

J is TRBJ1-2 and V is TRBV18; possibly TRBD1 for D (6 bases). The CDR3 totals 17 residues. CDR1 and CDR2 (germline): KGHSH, LQKENI. Trimming cost V 6 bases and J 0 bases, with 20 bases left between them. For the CDR3, the DNA is TGTGCCAGCTCGCCCAACGCAGGGGCGTTAGCTAACTATGGCTACACCTTC. Protein product: CASSPNAGALANYGYTF.

The CDR3 coding sequence is TGTGCCATCAGTGAGCGTCAACTAGCGGGGGGGGATGAGCAGTTCTTC. Translating gives CAISERQLAGGDEQFF. This rearrangement joins TRBV10-3 to TRBJ2-1; 13 bases match TRBD2. The CDR3 runs to 16 residues. Looked up from germline, CDR1 is ENHRY and CDR2 is SYGVKD. Unmatched junction bases numbered 6, after V lost 2 bases and J lost 8 bases.

This chain joins TRBV5-1 and TRBJ2-3; D is perhaps TRBD2 (7 bases). Trimming took 2 bases from V and 4 from J, leaving 11 bases between them. Germline V gives CDR1 SGHRS, CDR2 YFSETQ. The CDR3 sequence is 14 residues long. CDR3 loop: CASSFGGPPDTQYF. The DNA for the CDR3 is TGCGCCAGCAGCTTCGGGGGGCCCCCAGATACGCAGTATTTT.

The chain has TRBV4-1 and TRBJ1-6; the D gene is possibly TRBD1 (5 bases). CDR1 MGHRA and CDR2 YSYEKL come from the germline V gene. V lost 4 bases, J lost 6 bases, and 16 bases lay in between. This CDR3 region has 16 residues. The CDR3 sequence is CASSREQDPGNSPLHF. The CDR3 DNA follows: TGCGCCAGCAGCCGTGAACAGGACCCGGGTAATTCACCCCTCCACTTT.

The rearrangement joins TRBV2 to TRBJ2-7; D is possibly TRBD2 (6 bases). The V end lost 6 bases, the J end lost 1 base, and 16 bases lay between the germline ends. CDR3 size: 15 residues. Germline lookup yields CDR1 SNHLY and CDR2 FYNNEI. Here the CDR3 DNA reads TGTGCCAGCAGGGGGGGACGGGGAATTTCCTACGAGCAGTACTTC. The encoded protein is CASRGGRGISYEQYF.

This chain uses TRBV29-1 with TRBJ2-7; 10 bases fit TRBD2. Germline V lookup: CDR1 SQVTM, CDR2 ANQGSEA. V lost 1 base and J lost 2; bases outside the gene matches: 8. The CDR3 loop spans 16 amino acids. CDR3: CSVEGTSGRNTYEQYF. DNA for the CDR3: TGCAGCGTTGAAGGGACTAGCGGCAGGAACACCTACGAGCAGTACTTC.

The rearrangement uses TRBV19 and TRBJ2-3; tentatively, D is TRBD2 (5 bases). This CDR3 is built from 13 residues. CDR1 is LNHDA, CDR2 SQIVND, per germline (reference sequence). Trimming took 5 bases from V and 5 from J, leaving 11 bases between them. The DNA of the CDR3 is TGTGCCAGTAGTCGGACCGGAGGAGATACGCAGTATTTT. Translating gives CASSRTGGDTQYF.

This chain links TRBV7-3 with TRBJ2-1; D not resolved. The CDR3 covers 15 residues. Germline V gene lookup returns CDR1 SGHTA and CDR2 FQGTGA. Trimming took 4 bases from V and 4 from J, leaving 14 bases between them. This CDR3 reads CASSSTQSQYNEQFF. CDR3 DNA sequence: TGTGCCAGCAGCTCAACGCAGTCCCAATACAATGAGCAGTTCTTC.

The J gene is TRBJ2-3, the V gene TRBV7-2, with TRBD2 as a possible D gene (5 bases). The CDR3 is made up of 17 amino acids. Germline V gene lookup returns CDR1 SGHTA and CDR2 FQGNSA. The V end lost 4 bases, the J end lost 0 bases, and 17 bases lay between the germline ends. The CDR3 region has the DNA TGTGCCAGCAGCTCGGGAATTGGTGGTTCTAGCACAGATACGCAGTATTTT. It translates to CASSSGIGGSSTDTQYF.

V usage is TRBV7-2 and J usage is TRBJ1-5; a weak D match, TRBD1 (6 bases). The germline V gene has CDR1 SGHTA and CDR2 FQGNSA. V was trimmed by 4 bases and J by 4 bases, leaving 17 bases between them. The CDR3 runs to 16 residues. The CDR3 nucleotides are TGTGCCAGCAGCTCTCGCGACAGGATATGGAATCAGCCCCAGCATTTT. Amino acid sequence: CASSSRDRIWNQPQHF.

The chain combines TRBV19 with TRBJ1-1; the match to TRBD1 covers 9 bases. This CDR3 is built from 17 residues. After removal of 10 bases from V and 6 bases from J, the junction contained 21 bases not matched to a gene. Germline CDR1 LNHDA, CDR2 SQIVND (reference sequence). The CDR3 region is CATTGPGQGSGYAEAFF. In DNA, the CDR3 is TGTGCCACCACGGGACCGGGACAGGGATCTGGGTACGCTGAAGCTTTCTTT. The full variable domain, with the rest looked up from reference TRBV19 and TRBJ1-1, is DGGITQSPKYLFRKEGQNVTLSCEQNLNHDAMYWYRQDPGQGLRLIYYSQIVNDFQKGDIAEGYSVSREKKESFPLTVTSAQKNPTAFYLCATTGPGQGSGYAEAFFGQGTRLTVV.

This chain uses TRBV30 with TRBJ2-7; 9 bases are shared with TRBD1. CDR3 size: 13 residues. V lost 5 bases and J lost 4; bases outside the gene matches: 6. From germline, CDR1 is GTSNPN and CDR2 SVGIG (reference sequence). The CDR3: CAWGIQGAYEQYF. In DNA form, the CDR3 reads TGTGCCTGGGGCATACAGGGGGCTTACGAGCAGTACTTC. The full variable domain, with the rest looked up from reference TRBV30 and TRBJ2-7, is SQTIHQWPATLVQPVGSPLSLECTVEGTSNPNLYWYRQAAGRGLQLLFYSVGIGQISSEVPQNLSASRPQDRQFILSSKKLLLSDSGFYLCAWGIQGAYEQYFGPGTRLTVT.

This chain uses TRBV7-3 with TRBJ2-1; D is perhaps TRBD1 (6 bases). The CDR3 consists of 13 residues. In germline, CDR1 is SGHTA, CDR2 FQGTGA. V was cut by 5 bases and J by 8 bases, with 13 bases left in between. This chain's CDR3 is CASSRIRGHEQFF. The CDR3 nucleotides read TGTGCCAGCAGCCGTATCAGGGGCCATGAGCAGTTCTTC. Using reference TRBV7-3 and TRBJ2-1 for the parts outside the CDR3, the full variable domain is GAGVSQTPSNKVTEKGKYVELRCDPISGHTALYWYRQSLGQGPEFLIYFQGTGAADDSGLPNDRFFAVRPEGSVSTLKIQRTERGDSAVYLCASSRIRGHEQFFGPGTRLTVL.

This chain connects TRBV6-5 to TRBJ2-1; D perhaps matches TRBD1 (6 bases). Trimming shortened V by 3 bases and J by 6 bases, and 12 bases separated the two germline ends. The CDR3 is 14 amino acids. The V gene's germline CDR1 is MNHEY and CDR2 SVGAGI. The CDR3 coding sequence is TGTGCCAGCAGTTATCCAGGGGTGGGCAATGAGCAGTTCTTC. Its translation: CASSYPGVGNEQFF.

J is TRBJ2-3 and V is TRBV4-2; 13 nucleotides line up with TRBD2. J gave up 5 bases and V 1 base, and 9 bases lay outside the gene matches. Germline V gene sequence: CDR1 LGHNA, CDR2 YNFKEQ. This CDR3 contains 18 residues. CDR3 region: CASSQGGLAGSVGDTQYF. The CDR3 DNA reads as TGTGCCAGCAGCCAAGGGGGACTAGCGGGAAGCGTTGGAGATACGCAGTATTTT.

The rearrangement joins TRBV28 to TRBJ1-2; tentatively, D is TRBD1 (5 bases). Trimming removed 6 bases at V and 2 bases at J, with 10 bases between. Germline CDR1 is MDHEN and CDR2 is SYDVKM. The CDR3 is 13 residues long. This chain's CDR3 is CASSFAGNYGYTF. CDR3 bases: TGTGCCAGCAGCTTCGCAGGGAACTATGGCTACACCTTC.